What follows are 26 T cell receptor beta chains derived from one specimen sequenced in a study of type 1 and type 2 diabetes patients. PCR was run on genomic DNA. The TCR beta CDR3 region was amplified using 30 forward and 13 reverse primers. TCRdb analysed the multiplex PCR reads with MiXCR anew, one entry per CDR3 protein. The data contain 270,000 or so distinct CDR3 sequences, roughly 48% of them singletons. What was sequenced was peripheral blood mononuclear cells (PBMCs). The receptors come from a man aged 18 to 29 with type 2 diabetes.

This clonotype was observed a handful of times. The chain combines TRBV2 with TRBJ2-7, with 12 bases aligning to TRBD2. The CDR3 length is 16 residues. Trimming at V came to 6 bases and at J to 3 bases, leaving 9 bases not matched to a gene. Germline lookup yields CDR1 SNHLY and CDR2 FYNNEI. Here the CDR3 DNA reads TGTGCCAGCAGATTCACTAGCGGGGGGCAGGGCTACGAGCAGTACTTC. Amino acids: CASRFTSGGQGYEQYF.

This clonotype was counted between two and nine times. The chain carries TRBV20-1 and TRBJ2-7; D ambiguous. CDR1 and CDR2 (germline): DFQATT, SNEGSKA (reference sequence). There are 14 residues in the CDR3. The V gene lost 5 bases and the J gene lost 2 bases, with 16 bases spanning the gap. As DNA, the CDR3 is TGCAGTGCTCGCGCGGAAGCGAATCCCTACGAGCAGTACTTC. The encoded protein is CSARAEANPYEQYF.

Here the CDR3 DNA reads TGTGCCAGCATCCTGGGACCGGGGTTGAACACTGAAGCTTTCTTT. Residues: CASILGPGLNTEAFF. This chain links TRBV27 with TRBJ1-1; possible D gene TRBD1, 5 bases. With 7 bases removed from V and 0 bases from J, the gap between germline ends came to 15 bases. Germline values: CDR1 MNHEY, CDR2 SMNVEV (reference sequence). The length of the CDR3 is 15 residues.

The rearrangement links TRBV7-8 to TRBJ2-5, with 7 nucleotides matching TRBD2. Germline CDR1 SGHVS, CDR2 FQNEAQ. The junction had 9 bases not matched to a gene; V was cut back by 5 bases and J by 3 bases. The CDR3 totals 15 residues. The CDR3: CASSHMRLAEETQYF. For the CDR3, the DNA is TGTGCCAGCAGCCATATGAGACTAGCCGAAGAGACCCAGTACTTC.

The chain combines TRBV12-3 or TRBV12-4 with TRBJ2-6; D unresolved. V was cut by 5 bases and J by 10 bases, with 18 bases left in between. The CDR3 runs 15 residues. CDR3 region: CASSPPPGLSNVLTF. The CDR3 DNA reads TGTGCCAGCAGTCCACCTCCGGGCCTTTCGAACGTCCTGACTTTC.

J is TRBJ2-2 and V is TRBV19; 8 bases align to TRBD2. Germline V gene lookup returns CDR1 LNHDA and CDR2 SQIVND (reference sequence). The CDR3 spans 12 residues. The trim removed 10 bases at V and 4 bases at J, leaving 2 bases unmatched. CDR3 in DNA: TGTGCCACCGGGACTAGCACCGGGGAGCTGTTTTTT. This gives the protein CATGTSTGELFF.

In the case of this clonotype: A read error may produce the germline difference seen at one junction end. CDR3 DNA sequence: TGTGCCAGCAGCCCACGGGGACTAGCGGGGGCGACGAACACCGGGGAGCGGTTTTTT. As protein: CASSPRGLAGATNTGERFF. The V gene is TRBV2, the J gene TRBJ2-2, with TRBD2 matching 14 bases. The CDR3 spans 19 residues. CDR1 is SNHLY and CDR2 is FYNNEI in the germline V gene.

This clonotype was seen a few times. The chain couples TRBV20-1 to TRBJ2-6, with TRBD1 as a possible D gene (6 bases). The CDR3 runs to 15 residues. Germline CDR1 and CDR2: DFQATT and SNEGSKA (reference sequence). Trimming removed 3 bases at V and 4 bases at J, with 13 bases between. CDR3 loop: CSARVQGTGANVLTF. DNA for the CDR3: TGCAGTGCTAGGGTACAGGGAACAGGGGCCAACGTCCTGACTTTC.

This clonotype was seen a few times. The chain uses TRBV4-1 and TRBJ2-7, with TRBD1 matching over 7 bases. V shed 0 bases and J 4 bases; nucleotides not matched to a gene: 0. CDR3 length: 13 amino acids. Germline-derived CDR1 and CDR2 are MGHRA and YSYEKL. In DNA, the CDR3 is TGCGCCAGCAGCCAAGAGACAGGGTACGAGCAGTACTTC. Translated, it gives CASSQETGYEQYF.

This sequence joins TRBV27 and TRBJ2-3, with 7 bases identical to TRBD1. The CDR3 is made up of 15 amino acids. Germline V gives CDR1 MNHEY, CDR2 SMNVEV (reference sequence). V lost 3 bases to trimming and J lost 0 bases; unmatched junction nucleotides: 3. CDR3 coding DNA: TGTGCCAGCAGTTTGGGACAGCCTAGCACAGATACGCAGTATTTT. This codes for CASSLGQPSTDTQYF.

Worth noting for this clonotype: The DNA is left out, because the CDR3 cannot be placed on it with certainty; the CDR3 is given as TCRdb lists it. The CDR3 sequence: CASSGRDSAMKNCFF. The chain combines TRBV10-2 with TRBJ1-4; the listed D gene, TRBD1, was not tested against the DNA. Germline CDR1 WSHSY, CDR2 SAAADI. Termini included, the CDR3 measures 15 amino acids.

This chain connects TRBV19 to TRBJ1-1, with 11 nucleotides matching TRBD1. Looked up from germline, CDR1 is LNHDA and CDR2 is SQIVND (reference sequence). The CDR3 extends over 14 amino acids. V lost 5 bases, J lost 6 bases, and 5 bases stayed unmatched. The CDR3: CASSSPDRGPEAFF. In DNA form, the CDR3 reads TGTGCCAGTAGTTCTCCGGACAGGGGGCCTGAAGCTTTCTTT.

The chain couples TRBV12-5 to TRBJ1-1, with a weak D call TRBD1 (5 bases). There are 15 residues in the CDR3. The ends were cut back, 2 bases at V and 6 bases at J, with 16 bases in the middle. Germline CDR1 LGHNT, CDR2 FRNRAP. CDR3 DNA: TGTGCTAGTGGTTTGTTTCTGAGTGGGGCTCCTGAAGCTTTCTTT. The encoded protein is CASGLFLSGAPEAFF.

The chain recombines TRBV5-6 with TRBJ2-1; the D gene is possibly TRBD2 (6 bases). Trimming removed 3 bases at V and 6 bases at J, with 16 bases between. The CDR3 is 15 amino acids. CDR1 is SGHDT and CDR2 is YYEEEE in the germline V gene. This CDR3 reads CASSSTSHQSNEQFF. CDR3 in DNA: TGTGCCAGCAGCTCCACTAGCCATCAATCCAATGAGCAGTTCTTC.

The rearrangement uses TRBV15 and TRBJ1-6; 8 bases map to TRBD1. Unmatched junction bases numbered 4, after V lost 5 bases and J lost 7 bases. The CDR3 extends over 14 amino acids. Germline V gene lookup returns CDR1 LNHNV and CDR2 YYDKDF (reference sequence). The CDR3 spells CATSGTGGNSPLHF. The DNA of the CDR3 is TGTGCCACCAGCGGGACAGGAGGCAATTCACCCCTCCACTTT.

This chain uses TRBV7-6 with TRBJ1-6, with D hard to call. This CDR3 contains 15 residues. Trimming left V 8 bases short and J 2 bases short, with 13 bases between. CDR1 and CDR2 (germline): SGHVS, FNYEAQ. The CDR3 region is CASGLGGAYNSPLHF. CDR3 nucleotides: TGTGCCAGCGGCCTCGGAGGTGCCTATAATTCACCCCTCCACTTT.

The chain recombines TRBV11-2 with TRBJ2-3; 8 nucleotides line up with TRBD2. Germline lookup yields CDR1 SGHAT and CDR2 FQNNGV. This CDR3 spans 16 amino acids. V shed 3 bases, J shed 2 bases, and the junction held 7 bases outside the gene matches. The CDR3 loop reads CASSFGGGITTDTQYF. DNA of the CDR3: TGTGCCAGCAGCTTCGGCGGGGGGATCACCACAGATACGCAGTATTTT. Combining the CDR3 with reference TRBV11-2 and TRBJ2-3 gives the whole variable domain EAGVAQSPRYKIIEKRQSVAFWCNPISGHATLYWYQQILGQGPKLLIQFQNNGVVDDSQLPKDRFSAERLKGVDSTLKIQPAKLEDSAVYLCASSFGGGITTDTQYFGPGTRLTVL.

The chain recombines TRBV7-4 with TRBJ2-7, with 12 bases identical to TRBD2. Germline loops: CDR1 SGHVT, CDR2 SQSDAQ. This CDR3 is built from 16 residues. V lost 5 bases to trimming and J lost 0 bases; unmatched junction nucleotides: 5. The CDR3 DNA follows: TGTGCCAGCAGCGTTACTAGCGGGAGGCCCTCCTACGAGCAGTACTTC. Its protein product is CASSVTSGRPSYEQYF.

J is TRBJ1-2 and V is TRBV20-1, with no clear D. The V end was cut by 6 bases, the J end by 5 bases, with 16 bases between. CDR3 length: 13 residues. The germline V gene has CDR1 DFQATT and CDR2 SNEGSKA (reference sequence). The CDR3 nucleotides read TGCAGTGCCACAAACTCGGGTGGGTATGGCTACACCTTC. It is translated as CSATNSGGYGYTF.

V gene TRBV10-1 combines with J gene TRBJ1-2, with D unclear. V gave up 7 bases and J gave up 1 base, with 10 bases separating them. The germline gives CDR1 WNHNN, CDR2 SYGVQD (reference sequence). CDR3 length: 13 amino acids. CDR3 nucleotides: TGCGCCAGCAAACGGGAGATTAACTATGGCTACACCTTC. It yields the protein CASKREINYGYTF.

V usage is TRBV30 and J usage is TRBJ2-1; TRBD2 matches at 13 bases. Germline V gene data show CDR1 as GTSNPN and CDR2 as SVGIG (reference sequence). This CDR3 is built from 13 residues. Losses at the gene ends were 3 bases for V and 7 bases for J; bases not matched to a gene: 0. The CDR3 DNA reads as TGTGCCTGGAGGGGACTAGCGGGGAATGAGCAGTTCTTC. Its protein is CAWRGLAGNEQFF.

Here the CDR3 reads CASSYSYSNQPQHF. In nucleotides, the CDR3 is TGTGCCAGCAGTTATTCGTATAGCAATCAGCCCCAGCATTTT. This rearrangement joins TRBV6-5 to TRBJ1-5; no clear D gene. Germline values: CDR1 MNHEY, CDR2 SVGAGI. Deletions cut 3 bases from V and 0 bases from J, with 6 bases between. The CDR3 totals 14 residues.

This clonotype was observed a handful of times. The chain has TRBV7-2 and TRBJ2-7; 7 positions match TRBD1. The CDR3 sequence is 11 residues long. Germline assignment: CDR1 SGHTA and CDR2 FQGNSA. The junction had 1 base not matched to a gene; V was cut back by 8 bases and J by 3 bases. The CDR3 protein is CASGQDYEQYF. In DNA, the CDR3 is TGTGCCAGCGGACAGGACTACGAGCAGTACTTC.

The J gene is TRBJ1-5, the V gene TRBV6-5; 9 bases are a match to TRBD1. CDR1 and CDR2 from the germline V gene are MNHEY and SVGAGI. J gave up 7 bases and V 6 bases, and 10 bases lay outside the gene matches. The CDR3 loop spans 15 amino acids. CDR3 region: CASRAGTGTGQPQHF. The CDR3 coding sequence is TGTGCCAGCAGAGCCGGGACAGGGACAGGACAGCCCCAGCATTTT.

This clonotype was seen more than once but under ten times. The gene calls are TRBV27 and TRBJ2-7; no clear D. Trimming cost V 0 bases and J 3 bases, with 9 bases left between them. CDR1 is MNHEY and CDR2 is SMNVEV in the germline V gene (reference sequence). This CDR3 comprises 14 residues. The CDR3 DNA reads TGTGCCAGCAGTTTATCGCGGAATATCTACGAGCAGTACTTC. This sequence encodes CASSLSRNIYEQYF.

This clonotype has a single count. J is TRBJ2-7 and V is TRBV12-3 or TRBV12-4; 7 bases align to TRBD2. CDR3 length: 15 residues. Germline trimming cut 6 bases from V and 0 bases from J; bases unmatched to any gene: 8. This CDR3 is CASSLREGGSYEQYF. The CDR3 bases are TGTGCCAGCAGCTTGAGGGAGGGAGGCTCCTACGAGCAGTACTTC.